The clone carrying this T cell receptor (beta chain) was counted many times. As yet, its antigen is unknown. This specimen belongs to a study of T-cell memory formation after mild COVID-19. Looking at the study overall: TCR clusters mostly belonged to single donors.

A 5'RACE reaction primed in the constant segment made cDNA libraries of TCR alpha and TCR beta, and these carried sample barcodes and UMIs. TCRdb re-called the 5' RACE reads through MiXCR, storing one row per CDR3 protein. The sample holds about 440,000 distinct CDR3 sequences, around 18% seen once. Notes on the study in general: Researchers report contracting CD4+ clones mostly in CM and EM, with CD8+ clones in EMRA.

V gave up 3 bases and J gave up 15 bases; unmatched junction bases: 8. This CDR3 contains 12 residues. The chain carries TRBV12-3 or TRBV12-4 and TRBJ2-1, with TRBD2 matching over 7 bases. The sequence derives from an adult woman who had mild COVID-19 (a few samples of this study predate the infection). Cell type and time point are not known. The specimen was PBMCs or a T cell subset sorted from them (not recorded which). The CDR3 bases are TGTGCCAGCAGTTTGACGGGGGGAAGGTGGTTCTTC. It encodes CASSLTGGRWFF.